Reported below is one TCR beta chain. This sample is part of a study of shared clonotypes between healthy human individuals. V dropped 4 bases and J dropped 4 bases, with 17 bases sitting between them. This CDR3 has 15 residues. Germline loops: CDR1 SQVTM, CDR2 ANQGSEA. TCRdb keeps only in-frame clones here, not all; method: immunoSEQ multiplex PCR. The sample carries around 1,000,000 clones, approximately 80% recorded once. This receptor was taken from a man between 18 and 29 years old in good health. Some clones in this sample may be carry-over from other donors' samples. Sequencing input: memory CD4+ T cells from PBMCs. Specified subset: CD45RA-negative fraction. The chain couples TRBV29-1 to TRBJ2-1; D is unclear. This chain's CDR3 is CSVGYLDFQYNEQFF. CDR3 in DNA: TGCAGCGTTGGATACCTCGACTTTCAGTACAATGAGCAGTTCTTC.